This TCR beta chain originates from a study of early T cells in non-severe SARS-CoV-2 infection. Looking at the study overall: Sequencing input comprised bulk RNA from unsorted whole blood; chain pairing was not available.

This clonotype occurred a few times. Its antigen is currently unknown. Unique molecular identifier tags were affixed to discrete cDNA molecules. TCRdb called the 5' RACE reads again in MiXCR, with one record for every CDR3 protein. The sample yields tens of thousands of distinct CDR3 sequences, about 8% seen once. Study-wide findings and caveats: VDJdb matches were skewed toward anti-spike CD8 T cell responses.

This TCR came from an adult who was a healthcare worker with PCR-confirmed SARS-CoV-2 infection or an uninfected control (not recorded which). The sample was whole blood, taken at baseline.

CDR3 bases: TGCAGTGCTCGACAGGGGGCCGACAATCAGCCCCAGCATTTT. Its protein is CSARQGADNQPQHF. The chain employs TRBV20-1 and TRBJ1-5, with TRBD1 matching over 10 bases. V was clipped by 5 bases and J by 3 bases; unmatched bases: 4. Germline loops: CDR1 DFQATT, CDR2 SNEGSKA (reference sequence). This CDR3 has 14 residues.